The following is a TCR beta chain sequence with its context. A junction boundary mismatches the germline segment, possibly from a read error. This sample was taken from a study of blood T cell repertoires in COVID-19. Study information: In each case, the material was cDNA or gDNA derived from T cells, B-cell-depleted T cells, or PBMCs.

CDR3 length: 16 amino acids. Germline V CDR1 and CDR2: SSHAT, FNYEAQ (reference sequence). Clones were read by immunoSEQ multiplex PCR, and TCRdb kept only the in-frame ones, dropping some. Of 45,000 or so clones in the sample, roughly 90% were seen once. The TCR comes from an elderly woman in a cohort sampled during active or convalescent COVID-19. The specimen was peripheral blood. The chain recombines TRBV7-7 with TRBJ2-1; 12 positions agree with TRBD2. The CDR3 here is CASSLARTSGIDEQFF. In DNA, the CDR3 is TGTGCTAGCAGCTTAGCGAGGACTAGCGGGATCGATGAGCAGTTCTTC.